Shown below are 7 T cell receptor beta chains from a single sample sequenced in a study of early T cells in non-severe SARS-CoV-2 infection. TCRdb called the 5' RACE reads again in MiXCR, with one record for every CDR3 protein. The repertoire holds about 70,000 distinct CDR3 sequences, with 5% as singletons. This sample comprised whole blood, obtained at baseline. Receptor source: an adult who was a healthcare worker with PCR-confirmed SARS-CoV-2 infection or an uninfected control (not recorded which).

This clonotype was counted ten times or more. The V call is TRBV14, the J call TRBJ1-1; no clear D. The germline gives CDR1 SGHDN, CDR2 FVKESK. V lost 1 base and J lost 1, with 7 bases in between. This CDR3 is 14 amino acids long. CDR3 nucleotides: TGTGCCAGCAGCCAAGTGAGGCAGAACACTGAAGCTTTCTTT. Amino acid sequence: CASSQVRQNTEAFF.

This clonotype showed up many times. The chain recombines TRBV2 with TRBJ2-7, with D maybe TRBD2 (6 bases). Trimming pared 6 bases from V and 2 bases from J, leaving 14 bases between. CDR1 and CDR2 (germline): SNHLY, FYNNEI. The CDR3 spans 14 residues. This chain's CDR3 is CASSYQRTTYEQYF. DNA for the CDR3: TGTGCCAGCAGCTACCAGCGGACTACCTACGAGCAGTACTTC.

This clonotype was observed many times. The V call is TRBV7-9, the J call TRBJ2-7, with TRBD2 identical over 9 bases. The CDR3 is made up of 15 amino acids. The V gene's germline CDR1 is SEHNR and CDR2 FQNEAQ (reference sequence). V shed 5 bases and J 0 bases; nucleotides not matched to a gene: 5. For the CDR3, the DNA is TGTGCCAGCAGCCGGGCTAGCGGGAACTCCTACGAGCAGTACTTC. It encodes CASSRASGNSYEQYF.

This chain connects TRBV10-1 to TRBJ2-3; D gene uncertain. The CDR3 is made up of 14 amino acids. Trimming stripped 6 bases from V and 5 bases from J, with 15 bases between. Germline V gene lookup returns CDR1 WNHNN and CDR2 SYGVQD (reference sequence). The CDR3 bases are TGCGCCAGCAGGGCCTCCGGGCGCGGAGATACGCAGTATTTT. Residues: CASRASGRGDTQYF.

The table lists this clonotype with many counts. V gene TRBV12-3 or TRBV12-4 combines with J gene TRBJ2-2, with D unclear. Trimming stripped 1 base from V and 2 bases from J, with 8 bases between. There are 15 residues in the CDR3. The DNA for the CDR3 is TGTGCCAGCAGTTTAGATCGTAGCAACACCGGGGAGCTGTTTTTT. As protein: CASSLDRSNTGELFF.

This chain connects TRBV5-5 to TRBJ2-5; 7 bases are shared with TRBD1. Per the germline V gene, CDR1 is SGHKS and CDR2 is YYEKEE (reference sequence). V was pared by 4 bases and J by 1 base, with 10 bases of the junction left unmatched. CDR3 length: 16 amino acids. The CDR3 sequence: CASSTAGTAFQETQYF. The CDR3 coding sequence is TGTGCCAGCAGCACTGCCGGGACAGCCTTCCAAGAGACCCAGTACTTC. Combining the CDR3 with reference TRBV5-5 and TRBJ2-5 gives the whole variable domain DAGVTQSPTHLIKTRGQQVTLRCSPISGHKSVSWYQQVLGQGPQFIFQYYEKEERGRGNFPDRFSARQFPNYSSELNVNALLLGDSALYLCASSTAGTAFQETQYFGPGTRLLVL.

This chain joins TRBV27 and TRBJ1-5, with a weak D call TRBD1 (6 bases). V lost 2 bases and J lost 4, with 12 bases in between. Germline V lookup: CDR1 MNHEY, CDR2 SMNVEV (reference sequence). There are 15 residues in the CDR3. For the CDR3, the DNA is TGTGCCAGCAGTTTAGTACAGGGCTGGAATCAGCCCCAGCATTTT. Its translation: CASSLVQGWNQPQHF.